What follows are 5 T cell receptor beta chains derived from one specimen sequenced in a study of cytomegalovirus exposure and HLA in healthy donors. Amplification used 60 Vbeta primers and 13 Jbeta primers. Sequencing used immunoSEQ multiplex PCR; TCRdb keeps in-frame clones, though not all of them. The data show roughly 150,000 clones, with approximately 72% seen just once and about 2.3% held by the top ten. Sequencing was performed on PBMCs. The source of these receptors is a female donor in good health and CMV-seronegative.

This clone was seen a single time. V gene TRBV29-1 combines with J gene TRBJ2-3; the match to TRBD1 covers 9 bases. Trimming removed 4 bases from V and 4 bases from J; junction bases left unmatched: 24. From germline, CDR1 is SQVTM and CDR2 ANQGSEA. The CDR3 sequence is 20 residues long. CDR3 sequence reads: CSVAHLVSHLTGGAADTQYF. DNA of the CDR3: TGCAGCGTTGCTCATTTGGTGTCACACCTTACAGGGGGCGCGGCAGATACGCAGTATTTT.

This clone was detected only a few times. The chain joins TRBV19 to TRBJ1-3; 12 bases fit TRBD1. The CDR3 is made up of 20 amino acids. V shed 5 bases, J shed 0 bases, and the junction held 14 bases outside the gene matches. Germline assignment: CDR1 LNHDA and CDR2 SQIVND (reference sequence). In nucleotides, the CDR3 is TGTGCCAGTAGTTACTTCCCGGGACAGGGGGCGACAAGCTCTGGAAACACCATATATTTT. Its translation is CASSYFPGQGATSSGNTIYF. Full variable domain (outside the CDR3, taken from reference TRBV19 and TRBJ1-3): DGGITQSPKYLFRKEGQNVTLSCEQNLNHDAMYWYRQDPGQGLRLIYYSQIVNDFQKGDIAEGYSVSREKKESFPLTVTSAQKNPTAFYLCASSYFPGQGATSSGNTIYFGEGSWLTVV.

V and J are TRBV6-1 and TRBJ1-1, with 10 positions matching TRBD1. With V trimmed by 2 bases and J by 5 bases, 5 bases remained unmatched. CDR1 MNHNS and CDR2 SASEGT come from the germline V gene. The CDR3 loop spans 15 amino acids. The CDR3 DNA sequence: TGTGCCAGCAGTGAAAGACAGGGGGCGCCGACTGAAGCTTTCTTT. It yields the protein CASSERQGAPTEAFF.

DNA for the CDR3: TGTGCCAGCAGCCCCAGGGGGGCCTCCTACGAGCAGTACTTC. This translates into CASSPRGASYEQYF. The genes are TRBV14 and TRBJ2-5; maybe TRBD1 (7 bases). The closer fit of TRBJ2-7 to the DNA end suggests the J call may be wrong. Germline V gene data show CDR1 as SGHDN and CDR2 as FVKESK. The CDR3 is 14 residues long.

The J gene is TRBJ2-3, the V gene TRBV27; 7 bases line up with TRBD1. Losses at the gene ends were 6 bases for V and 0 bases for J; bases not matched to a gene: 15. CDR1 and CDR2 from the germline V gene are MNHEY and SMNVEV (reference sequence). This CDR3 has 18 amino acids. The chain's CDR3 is CASSHTTGVVFSTDTQYF. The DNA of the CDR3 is TGTGCCAGCAGCCATACTACAGGGGTTGTATTTAGCACAGATACGCAGTATTTT.